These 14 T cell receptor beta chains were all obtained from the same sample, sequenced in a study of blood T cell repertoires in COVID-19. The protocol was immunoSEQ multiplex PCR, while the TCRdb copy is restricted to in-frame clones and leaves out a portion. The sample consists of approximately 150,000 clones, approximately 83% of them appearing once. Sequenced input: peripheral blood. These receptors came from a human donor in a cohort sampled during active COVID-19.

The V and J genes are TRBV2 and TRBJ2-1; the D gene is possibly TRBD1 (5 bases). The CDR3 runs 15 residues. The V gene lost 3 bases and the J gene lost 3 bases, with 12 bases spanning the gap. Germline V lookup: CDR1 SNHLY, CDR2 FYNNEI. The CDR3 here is CASSDKRQYYNEQFF. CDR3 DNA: TGTGCCAGCAGTGATAAACGACAGTACTACAATGAGCAGTTCTTC.

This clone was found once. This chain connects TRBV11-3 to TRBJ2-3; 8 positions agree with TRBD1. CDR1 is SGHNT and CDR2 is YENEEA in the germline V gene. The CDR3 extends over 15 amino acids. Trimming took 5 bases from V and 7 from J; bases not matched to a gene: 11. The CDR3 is CASSPRGPFDHTQYF. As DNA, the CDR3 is TGTGCCAGCAGCCCCAGGGGGCCCTTCGATCATACGCAGTATTTT.

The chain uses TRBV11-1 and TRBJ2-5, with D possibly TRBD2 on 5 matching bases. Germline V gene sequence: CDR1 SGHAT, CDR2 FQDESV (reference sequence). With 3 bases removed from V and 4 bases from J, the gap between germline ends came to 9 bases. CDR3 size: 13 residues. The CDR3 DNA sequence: TGTGCCAGCAGCTTGGCGGGTTTAGAGACCCAGTACTTC. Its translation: CASSLAGLETQYF.

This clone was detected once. CDR3 residues: CASSFGTLSSYNEQFF. CDR3 DNA sequence: TGTGCCAGCAGCTTCGGGACTTTAAGTTCCTACAATGAGCAGTTCTTC. V usage is TRBV5-4 and J usage is TRBJ2-1; TRBD2 is a possible D gene (6 bases). This CDR3 has 16 residues. The V end was cut by 2 bases, the J end by 1 base, with 13 bases between. Germline loops: CDR1 SGHNT, CDR2 YYREEE (reference sequence).

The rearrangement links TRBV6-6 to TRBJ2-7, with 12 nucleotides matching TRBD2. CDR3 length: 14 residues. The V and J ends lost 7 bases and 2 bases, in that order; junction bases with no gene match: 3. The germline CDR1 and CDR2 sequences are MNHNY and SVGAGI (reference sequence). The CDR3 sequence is CASNPSGRAYEQYF. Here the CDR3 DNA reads TGTGCCAGCAATCCTAGCGGGAGGGCCTACGAGCAGTACTTC.

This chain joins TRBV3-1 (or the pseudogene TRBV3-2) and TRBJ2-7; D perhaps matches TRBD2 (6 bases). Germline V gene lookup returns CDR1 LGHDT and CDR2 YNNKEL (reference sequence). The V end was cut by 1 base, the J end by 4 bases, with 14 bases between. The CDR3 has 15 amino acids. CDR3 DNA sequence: TGTGCCAGCAGCCAAGCGGGGAGGATGGGTTACGAGCAGTACTTC. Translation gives CASSQAGRMGYEQYF.

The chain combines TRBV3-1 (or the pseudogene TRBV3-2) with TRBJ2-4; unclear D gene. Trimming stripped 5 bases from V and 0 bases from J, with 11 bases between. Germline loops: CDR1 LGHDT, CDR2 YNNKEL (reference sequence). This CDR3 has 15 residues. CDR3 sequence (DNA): TGTGCCAGCAGCTTAAGCGCACTAGCCAAAAACATTCAGTACTTC. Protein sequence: CASSLSALAKNIQYF.

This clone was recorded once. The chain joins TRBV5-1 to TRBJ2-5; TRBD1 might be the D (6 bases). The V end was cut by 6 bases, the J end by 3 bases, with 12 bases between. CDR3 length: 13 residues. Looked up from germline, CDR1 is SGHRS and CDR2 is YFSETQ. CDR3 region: CASTRWTEETQYF. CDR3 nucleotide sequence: TGCGCCAGCACCAGGTGGACAGAAGAGACCCAGTACTTC.

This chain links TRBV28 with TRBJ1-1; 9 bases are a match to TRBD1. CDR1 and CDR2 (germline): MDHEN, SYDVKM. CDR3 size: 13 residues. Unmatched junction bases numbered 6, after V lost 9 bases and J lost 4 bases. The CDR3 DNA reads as TGTGCCAGTTTGGGACAGGGAGGCACTGAAGCTTTCTTT. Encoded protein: CASLGQGGTEAFF.

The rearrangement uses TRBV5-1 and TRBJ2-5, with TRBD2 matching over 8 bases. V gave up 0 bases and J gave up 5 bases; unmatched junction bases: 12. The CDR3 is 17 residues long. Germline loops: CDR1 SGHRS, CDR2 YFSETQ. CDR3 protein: CASSLANPPGLGETQYF. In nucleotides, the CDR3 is TGCGCCAGCAGCTTGGCCAATCCCCCGGGACTAGGGGAGACCCAGTACTTC.

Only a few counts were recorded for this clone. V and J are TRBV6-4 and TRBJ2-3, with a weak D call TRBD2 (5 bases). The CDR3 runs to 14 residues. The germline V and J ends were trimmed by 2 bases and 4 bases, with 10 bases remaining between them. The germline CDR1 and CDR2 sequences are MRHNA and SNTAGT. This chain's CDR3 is CASSDDGVADTQYF. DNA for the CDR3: TGTGCCAGCAGTGACGACGGGGTGGCAGATACGCAGTATTTT.

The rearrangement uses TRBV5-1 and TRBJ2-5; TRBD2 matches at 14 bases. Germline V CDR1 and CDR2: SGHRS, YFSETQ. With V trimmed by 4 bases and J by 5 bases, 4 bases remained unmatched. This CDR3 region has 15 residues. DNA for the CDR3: TGCGCCAGCAGCGCGGGACTAGCGGGAGAGGAGACCCAGTACTTC. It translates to CASSAGLAGEETQYF. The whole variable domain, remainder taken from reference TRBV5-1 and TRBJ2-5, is KAGVTQTPRYLIKTRGQQVTLSCSPISGHRSVSWYQQTPGQGLQFLFEYFSETQRNKGNFPGRFSGRQFSNSRSEMNVSTLELGDSALYLCASSAGLAGEETQYFGPGTRLLVL.

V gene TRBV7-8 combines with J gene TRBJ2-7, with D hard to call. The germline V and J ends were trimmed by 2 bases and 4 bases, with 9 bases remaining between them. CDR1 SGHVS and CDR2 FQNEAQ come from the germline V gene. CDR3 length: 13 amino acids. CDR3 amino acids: CASSLNRKYEQYF. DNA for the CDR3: TGTGCCAGCAGCTTAAACAGAAAATACGAGCAGTACTTC.

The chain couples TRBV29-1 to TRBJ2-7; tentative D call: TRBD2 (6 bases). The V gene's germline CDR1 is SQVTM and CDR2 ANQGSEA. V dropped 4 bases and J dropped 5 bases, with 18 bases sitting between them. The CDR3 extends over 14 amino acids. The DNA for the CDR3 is TGCAGCGTTGGTTCAGGCCGGGGCGGGGACGAGCAGTACTTC. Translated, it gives CSVGSGRGGDEQYF.